A selection of T cell receptor beta chains follows, all from one sample in a study of blood T cell repertoires in COVID-19. Generated by immunoSEQ multiplex PCR, the TCRdb table keeps only in-frame clones and is missing some. The sample holds 85,000 to 100,000 clones; 75% to 85% are singletons and the top ten take around 18%. The sequencing sample was made of peripheral blood. These receptors originate from a woman older than 75 with active or convalescent COVID-19. Both conserved end residues are part of each CDR3. The D gene is left open where the match is weak. The size of a clone is reported for some rows only, either as once, few or many, or as a class for expanded clones.

TRBV7-2	NA	TRBJ1-2	NA	CASSPYTGLGYYGYTF	TGTGCCAGCAGCCCTTATACAGGGCTGGGCTACTATGGCTACACCTTC
TRBV5-6	NA	TRBJ1-1	once	CASSLVAGLSSEAFF	TGTGCCAGCAGCTTGGTGGCAGGTCTATCGTCTGAAGCTTTCTTT
TRBV9	NA	TRBJ2-1	once	CASSVASDPYNEQFF	TGTGCCAGCAGCGTAGCTAGCGACCCCTACAATGAGCAGTTCTTC
TRBV19	NA	TRBJ2-3	NA	CASSIGTTTDTQYF	TGTGCCAGTAGTATAGGGACTACCACAGATACGCAGTATTTT
TRBV5-5	TRBD1	TRBJ1-1	NA	CASSEGTANTEAFF	TGTGCCAGCAGCGAAGGGACAGCGAACACTGAAGCTTTCTTT
TRBV5-5	TRBD2	TRBJ2-7	NA	CASSPPGGTYEQYF	TGTGCCAGCAGCCCCCCGGGGGGTACCTACGAGCAGTACTTC
TRBV27	TRBD1	TRBJ1-3	NA	CASSSDPGQAGNTIYF	TGTGCCAGCAGTTCTGACCCCGGACAGGCTGGAAACACCATATATTTT
TRBV7-9	TRBD1	TRBJ2-7	NA	CASSQGRGQGYEQYF	TGTGCCAGCAGTCAGGGAAGGGGGCAGGGATACGAGCAGTACTTC
TRBV5-1	TRBD2	TRBJ2-5	NA	CASSLGLAGVIQETQYF	TGCGCCAGCAGCTTGGGACTAGCGGGAGTTATCCAAGAGACCCAGTACTTC
TRBV5-1	TRBD1	TRBJ2-6	NA	CASSFRQGPVSGANVLTF	TGCGCCAGCAGCTTCCGACAGGGCCCTGTCTCTGGGGCCAACGTCCTGACTTTC
TRBV28	NA	TRBJ1-5	NA	CASSLLRVFNQPQHF	TGTGCCAGCAGTTTATTGCGGGTTTTCAATCAGCCCCAGCATTTT
TRBV6-5	TRBD2	TRBJ2-7	NA	CASRSLAGANHEQYF	TGTGCCAGCAGGTCACTAGCGGGAGCTAACCACGAGCAGTACTTC
TRBV6-5	NA	TRBJ1-1	NA	CASSYGQGRAFF	TGTGCCAGCAGTTACGGGCAGGGTCGGGCTTTCTTT
TRBV28	TRBD2	TRBJ2-3	few	CASTFELLGSGEADTQYF	TGTGCCAGCACCTTCGAGCTTCTCGGTAGCGGGGAGGCAGATACGCAGTATTTT
TRBV7-9	NA	TRBJ1-1	NA	CASSQPGGANTEAFF	TGTGCCAGCAGCCAACCCGGGGGTGCGAACACTGAAGCTTTCTTT
TRBV5-1	NA	TRBJ1-2	few	CASSVYRDGYTF	TGCGCCAGCAGCGTCTACAGGGATGGCTACACCTTC
TRBV30	TRBD2	TRBJ2-7	NA	CAWYGTTTSGRSYEQYF	TGTGCCTGGTATGGGACAACAACTAGCGGGAGGTCCTACGAGCAGTACTTC
TRBV10-3	TRBD2	TRBJ2-1	NA	CAISEGTGMTSGRLSYNEQFF	TGTGCCATCAGTGAGGGGACAGGGATGACTAGCGGGAGGCTATCCTACAATGAGCAGTTCTTC
TRBV6-2/TRBV6-3	NA	TRBJ2-3	NA	CASSYFRDRFTDTQYF	TGTGCCAGCAGTTACTTTCGTGACAGGTTCACAGATACGCAGTATTTT
TRBV27	TRBD2	TRBJ2-5	NA	CASSLAGVLETQYF	TGTGCCAGCAGCCTAGCGGGAGTTTTAGAGACCCAGTACTTC
TRBV7-9	NA	TRBJ2-3	few	CASNPPGLTSTDTQYF	TGTGCCAGCAACCCCCCCGGACTAACTAGCACAGATACGCAGTATTTT
TRBV7-2	NA	TRBJ2-3	NA	CASSLEKRNTDTQYF	TGTGCCAGCAGCTTAGAGAAGCGGAACACAGATACGCAGTATTTT
TRBV5-1	NA	TRBJ2-5	few	CASSLAGEPSETQYF	TGCGCCAGCAGCTTGGCGGGGGAGCCGTCAGAGACCCAGTACTTC
TRBV10-3	NA	TRBJ2-1	NA	CATGEQGDEQFF	TGTGCCACCGGGGAACAGGGAGATGAGCAGTTCTTC
TRBV9	TRBD1	TRBJ1-6	NA	CASSQQPTGVNNSPLHF	TGTGCCAGCAGCCAACAACCGACAGGGGTGAATAATTCACCCCTCCACTTT
TRBV5-1	TRBD1	TRBJ2-7	NA	CASTRGQGYGEQYF	TGCGCCAGCACCAGGGGACAGGGGTATGGGGAGCAGTACTTC
TRBV28	TRBD1	TRBJ1-2	few	CASSLLSPRTGVF	TGTGCCAGCAGCCTTTTATCGCCCCGGACAGGGGTTTTC
TRBV5-1	NA	TRBJ2-1	once	CASSFYGNSYNEQFF	TGCGCCAGCAGCTTTTACGGGAACTCCTACAATGAGCAGTTCTTC
TRBV9	NA	TRBJ2-3	NA	CASSVGLVGSGTDTQYF	TGTGCCAGCAGCGTAGGTCTGGTGGGATCGGGGACAGATACGCAGTATTTT
TRBV10-3	TRBD2	TRBJ2-3	NA	CATKLFLAGDDTQYF	TGTGCCACCAAACTGTTTCTAGCGGGAGATGATACGCAGTATTTT
TRBV5-1	NA	TRBJ2-3	NA	CASSLDRSTDTQYF	TGCGCCAGCAGCCTTGACAGGAGCACAGATACGCAGTATTTT
TRBV5-6	NA	TRBJ1-1	NA	CASSLPGVRVDTEAFF	TGTGCCAGCAGCTTACCAGGGGTCCGAGTTGACACTGAAGCTTTCTTT
TRBV6-1	TRBD2	TRBJ2-1	few	CASSEHSGSYNEQFF	TGTGCCAGCAGTGAACACAGCGGGAGTTACAATGAGCAGTTCTTC
TRBV11-3	TRBD1	TRBJ2-7	NA	CASSLGTGPYEQYF	TGTGCCAGCAGCCTCGGGACAGGGCCCTACGAGCAGTACTTC
TRBV4-1	NA	TRBJ2-4	NA	CASSPRRENIQYF	TGCGCCAGCAGCCCCCGCCGGGAAAACATTCAGTACTTC
TRBV9	NA	TRBJ1-5	NA	CASSVGLNQPQHF	TGTGCCAGCAGCGTAGGACTTAATCAGCCCCAGCATTTT
TRBV5-1	NA	TRBJ2-2	NA	CASSKIADTGELFF	TGCGCCAGCAGCAAGATAGCGGATACCGGGGAGCTGTTTTTT
TRBV5-1	TRBD2	TRBJ2-7	NA	CASSLGASGRNEQYF	TGCGCCAGCAGCTTGGGGGCTAGCGGGAGGAACGAGCAGTACTTC
TRBV7-6	NA	TRBJ2-5	NA	CASSPLAGQQETQYF	TGTGCCAGCAGCCCTCTTGCGGGACAGCAAGAGACCCAGTACTTC
TRBV30	NA	TRBJ1-5	NA	CAWSGEGLSNQPQHF	TGTGCCTGGAGTGGTGAGGGTTTGAGCAATCAGCCCCAGCATTTT
TRBV28	NA	TRBJ2-6	NA	CASSGSGSLLSGANVLTF	TGTGCCAGCAGTGGAAGCGGCTCCCTCCTCTCTGGGGCCAACGTCCTGACTTTC
TRBV5-1	NA	TRBJ2-5	NA	CASSLVAGKETQYF	TGCGCCAGCAGCTTGGTGGCGGGAAAAGAGACCCAGTACTTC
TRBV18	TRBD2	TRBJ2-3	NA	CASSSRLAPTDTQYF	TGTGCCAGCTCATCTCGACTAGCCCCCACAGATACGCAGTATTTT
TRBV5-1	TRBD2	TRBJ2-5	few	CASSLLAGGEETQYF	TGTGCCAGCAGCTTGCTAGCGGGAGGTGAAGAGACCCAGTACTTC
TRBV25-1	NA	TRBJ2-2	NA	CASSLRGELFF	TGTGCCAGCAGTCTGCGCGGGGAGCTGTTTTTT
TRBV9	TRBD2	TRBJ2-3	NA	CANSVGLAGGPDTQYF	TGTGCCAACAGCGTAGGGTTGGCGGGAGGGCCAGATACGCAGTATTTT
TRBV7-2	TRBD1	TRBJ2-1	NA	CASSSRTGGNEQFF	TGTGCCAGCAGCTCACGGACAGGGGGCAATGAGCAGTTCTTC
TRBV6-2/TRBV6-3	NA	TRBJ2-7	NA	CASSYRGRGYEQYF	TGTGCCAGCAGTTACCGGGGCCGGGGGTACGAGCAGTACTTC
TRBV6-2/TRBV6-3	TRBD2	TRBJ2-7	NA	CASSSTSGRYEQYF	TGTGCCAGCAGCTCGACTAGCGGCCGCTACGAGCAGTACTTC
TRBV30	TRBD1	TRBJ2-6	many	CAWGDREISGANVLTF	TGTGCCTGGGGGGACAGGGAAATCTCTGGGGCCAACGTCCTGACTTTC
TRBV19	NA	TRBJ1-1	few	CASNFRDLRRTEAFF	TGTGCCAGTAATTTCAGGGATCTCCGGCGTACTGAAGCTTTCTTT
TRBV12-3/TRBV12-4	NA	TRBJ1-5	NA	CASSQLEDQPQHF	TGTGCCAGCAGTCAATTAGAAGATCAGCCCCAGCATTTT